This entry concerns a single TCR beta chain. This entry comes from a study of OX40 agonist ivuxolimab in advanced cancers. Some clones are missing from TCRdb's copy, which holds only in-frame ones; the method was immunoSEQ multiplex PCR. The repertoire includes roughly 56,000 clones, roughly 83% of them detected once, and over 1% sits in the top ten. The trim removed 0 bases at V and 4 bases at J, leaving 10 bases unmatched. CDR3 length: 18 amino acids. Germline V gene data show CDR1 as LGHNA and CDR2 as YNFKEQ. This chain links TRBV4-2 with TRBJ2-1; TRBD2 aligns across 9 bases. This receptor was identified in an adult with an advanced solid tumor such as melanoma, head and neck, liver or kidney cancer. Sequences were derived from CD4+ or CD8+ T cells sorted from blood, sampled in a trial of the OX40 agonist ivuxolimab. The CDR3 region has the DNA TGTGCCAGCAGCCAAGACCTGGGACTAGCAGAATTTTACAATGAGCAGTTCTTC. It yields the protein CASSQDLGLAEFYNEQFF.